This T cell receptor beta chain was sequenced during a study of shared clonotypes between healthy human individuals. As defined, naive CD8 cells were CD45RO-negative and positively selected for CCR7, with terminally differentiated effector memory CD45RA+ cells excluded. The length of the CDR3 is 14 residues. Trimming pared 6 bases from V and 10 bases from J, leaving 16 bases between. The germline gives CDR1 SEHNR, CDR2 FQNEAQ (reference sequence). TCRdb's table, derived via immunoSEQ multiplex PCR, lists solely in-frame clones and lacks some. The sample carries some 1,900,000 clones, about 95% recorded once.

The sequenced material came from naive CD8+ T cells sorted from blood. V and J are TRBV7-9 and TRBJ2-6; D may be TRBD1 (6 bases). The sequence derives from a man in his late teens or twenties in good health. CDR3 protein: CASSSAGTNNVLTF. The CDR3 nucleotides are TGTGCCAGCAGTTCCGCCGGGACAAATAACGTCCTGACTTTC.